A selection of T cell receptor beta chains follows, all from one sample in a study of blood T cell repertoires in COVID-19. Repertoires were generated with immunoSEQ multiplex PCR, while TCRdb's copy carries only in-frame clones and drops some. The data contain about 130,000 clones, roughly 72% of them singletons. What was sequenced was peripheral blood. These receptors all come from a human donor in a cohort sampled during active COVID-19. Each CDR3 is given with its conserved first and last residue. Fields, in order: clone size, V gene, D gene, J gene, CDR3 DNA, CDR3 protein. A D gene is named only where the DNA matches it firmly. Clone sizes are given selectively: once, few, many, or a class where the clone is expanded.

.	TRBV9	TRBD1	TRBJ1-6	TGTGCCAGCAGCGCACTTGGGACAGGCGATAATTCACCCCTCCACTTT	CASSALGTGDNSPLHF
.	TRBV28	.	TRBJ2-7	TGTGCCAGCAGAATTGGACTGGCCTACGAGCAGTACTTC	CASRIGLAYEQYF
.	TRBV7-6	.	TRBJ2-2	TGTGCCAGCAGCTTACTAGGATACACCGGGGAGCTGTTTTTT	CASSLLGYTGELFF
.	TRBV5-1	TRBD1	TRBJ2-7	TGCGCCAGCAGCTTCGGGACAGGGGAATACGAGCAGTACTTC	CASSFGTGEYEQYF
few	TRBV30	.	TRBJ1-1	TGTGCCTGGAGGGCGGTGGGGGCTTCGACTGAAGCTTTCTTT	CAWRAVGASTEAFF
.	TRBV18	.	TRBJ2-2	TGTGCCAGCTCAACTCGGCGGACCGGGGAGCTGTTTTTT	CASSTRRTGELFF
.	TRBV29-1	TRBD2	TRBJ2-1	TGCAGCGTTCGGGCGGGGGGGCCCCCTTTCAATGAGCAGTTCTTC	CSVRAGGPPFNEQFF
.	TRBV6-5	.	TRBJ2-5	TGTGCCAGCGCATCGGGCGGGAAAGAGACCCAGTACTTC	CASASGGKETQYF
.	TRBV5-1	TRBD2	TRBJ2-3	TGCGCCAGCAGCTTGGCTAGCGGGGACGCTCATACGCAGTATTTT	CASSLASGDAHTQYF
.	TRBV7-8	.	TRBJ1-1	TGTGCCAGCAGCTTATCTCGCGGGCTCGCTGAAGCTTTCTTT	CASSLSRGLAEAFF
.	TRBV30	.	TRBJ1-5	TGTGCCTGGAGTGTAGGGGCCGCTAGCAATCAGCCCCAGCATTTT	CAWSVGAASNQPQHF
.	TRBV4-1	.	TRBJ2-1	TGCGCCAGCAGCCAAGTAAACCTGGTGGAGTACAATGAGCAGTTCTTC	CASSQVNLVEYNEQFF
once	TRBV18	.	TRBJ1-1	TGTGCCAGCTCACCTGGAGTGAACACTGAAGCTTTCTTT	CASSPGVNTEAFF
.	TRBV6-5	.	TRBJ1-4	TGTGCCAGCAGTTATTCCCCAAATGAAAAACTGTTTTTT	CASSYSPNEKLFF
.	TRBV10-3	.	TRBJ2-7	TGTGCCATCAGTGAGTCGGTCGTTGTCCCAGGCGAGCAGTACTTC	CAISESVVVPGEQYF
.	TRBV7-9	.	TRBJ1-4	TGTGCCAGCAGCTTAGCGCAGGGCCAAAATGAAAAACTGTTTTTT	CASSLAQGQNEKLFF
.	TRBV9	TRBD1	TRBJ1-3	TGTGCCAGCAGCGGACAGGGGGCGAATGGAAACACCATATATTTT	CASSGQGANGNTIYF
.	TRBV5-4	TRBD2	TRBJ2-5	TGTGCCAGCAGCCCAGTTGCCAGCGGGGGGTTTCGGGAGACCCAGTACTTC	CASSPVASGGFRETQYF
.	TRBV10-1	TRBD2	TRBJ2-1	TGCGCCAGCAGTGAGTCACTAGCGGCCTCCTACAATGAGCAGTTCTTC	CASSESLAASYNEQFF
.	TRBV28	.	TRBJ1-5	TGTGCCATACGGGGGTCCAATCAGCCCCAGCATTTT	CAIRGSNQPQHF
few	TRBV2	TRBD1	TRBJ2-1	TGTGCCTCCCGGGACAGGGCCTACAATGAGCAGTTCTTC	CASRDRAYNEQFF
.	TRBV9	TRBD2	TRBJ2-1	TGTGCCAGCAGCGTAACTTGGGGGGGCAATGAGCAGTTCTTC	CASSVTWGGNEQFF
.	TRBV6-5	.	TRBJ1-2	TGTGCCAGCAGGGACAGTTACTATGGCTACACCTTC	CASRDSYYGYTF
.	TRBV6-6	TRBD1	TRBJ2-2	TGTGCCAGCAGTTACTCTGGACAGGCCGTCGGGGAGCTGTTTTTT	CASSYSGQAVGELFF
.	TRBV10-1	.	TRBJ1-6	TGCGCCAGCAGTGAGGAACAGTATAATTCACCCCTCCACTTT	CASSEEQYNSPLHF
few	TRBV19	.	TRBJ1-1	TGTGCCAGTAGTTCCCGGGGGACCATGAACACTGAAGCTTTCTTT	CASSSRGTMNTEAFF
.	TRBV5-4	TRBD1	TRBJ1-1	TGTGCCAGCAGCTCGGACAGGGAACCTGAAGCTTTCTTT	CASSSDREPEAFF